This T cell receptor beta chain came from a study of T cells in localized non-small cell lung cancer. The CDR3 totals 14 residues. V lost 4 bases to trimming and J lost 7 bases; unmatched junction nucleotides: 4. Germline CDR1 reads MNHNY; CDR2 reads SVGAGI (reference sequence). Libraries were prepared by immunoSEQ multiplex PCR; TCRdb keeps only in-frame clonotypes and omits some of them. The sample includes tens of thousands of clones, around 90% of them seen just once. This clone has a single count. Sequences were derived from peripheral blood, sampled before any cancer treatment. This TCR came from a man aged 40 to 70 with stage I squamous cell lung carcinoma. V is TRBV6-6 and J is TRBJ1-4, with 9 bases matching TRBD1. CDR3 residues: CASSSGQGFEKLFF. CDR3 bases: TGTGCCAGCAGTTCGGGACAGGGATTTGAAAAACTGTTTTTT.